These T cell receptor beta chains were read from a single sample in a study of T cell responses to AZD1222 COVID-19 vaccine. Repertoires were generated with immunoSEQ multiplex PCR, while TCRdb's copy carries only in-frame clones and drops some. Among roughly 150,000 clones listed, roughly 91% were seen once. The sequencing here drew on peripheral blood, taken 28 days after the second AZD1222 dose. These receptors originate from an adult who received the AZD1222 COVID-19 vaccine. Each CDR3 is given with its conserved first and last residue. A D gene is named only where the DNA matches it firmly. For some rows the clone size is stated as once, few or many, or as a class when expanded; others skip it.

TRBV10-1	NA	TRBD1	13	TRBJ1-2	TGCGCCAGCAGTGAAGAAGAGGGGGCTGGCTACACCTTC	CASSEEEGAGYTF
TRBV5-1	NA	TRBD2	15	TRBJ2-3	TGCGCCAGCAGCTTGGTCGGGCTAGCGGCAGATACGCAGTATTTT	CASSLVGLAADTQYF
TRBV28	NA	NA	16	TRBJ2-3	TGTGCCAGCAGTTTTCGGACTATTAAAAACACAGATACGCAGTATTTT	CASSFRTIKNTDTQYF
TRBV3-1/TRBV3-2	NA	TRBD2	17	TRBJ2-1	TGTGCCAGCAGCCCAAGGACTAGCGGGGGGGCCCTCAATGAGCAGTTCTTC	CASSPRTSGGALNEQFF
TRBV5-5	NA	TRBD1	15	TRBJ1-2	TGTGCCAGCAGCTTAATACAGGGGGCCGGCTATGGCTACACCTTC	CASSLIQGAGYGYTF
TRBV6-2/TRBV6-3	few	NA	12	TRBJ2-1	TGTGCCAGCAGCCTGACAGGCGGTGAGCAGTTCTTC	CASSLTGGEQFF
TRBV20-1	NA	NA	15	TRBJ1-2	TGCAGTGCTAGTCCCCCGTTTACGGCGGTGGGGGGCTACACCTTC	CSASPPFTAVGGYTF
TRBV11-2	few	TRBD2	15	TRBJ2-7	TGTGCCAGCAGCACGCGACTAGCGGGGAGCTACGAGCAGTACTTC	CASSTRLAGSYEQYF
TRBV13	NA	NA	15	TRBJ2-2	TGTGCCAGCAGCTTACAGGGGGGGAACACCGGGGAGCTGTTTTTT	CASSLQGGNTGELFF
TRBV18	NA	NA	12	TRBJ1-3	TGTGCCAGCTGGTTGCCGGGAAACACCATATATTTT	CASWLPGNTIYF
TRBV5-1	NA	TRBD1	19	TRBJ2-2	TGCGCCAGCAGCGGGACAGGGGGGCGACTCTTCTCGAACACCGGGGAGCTGTTTTTT	CASSGTGGRLFSNTGELFF
TRBV7-8	few	NA	15	TRBJ1-5	TGTGCCAGCAGCTTAGATGGCGGTTTTAATCAGCCCCAGCATTTT	CASSLDGGFNQPQHF
TRBV5-1	NA	TRBD1	17	TRBJ2-2	TGCGCCAGCAGCTTGGCCTTCGGGACAGGGTTCCCCGGGGAGCTGTTTTTT	CASSLAFGTGFPGELFF
TRBV10-2	NA	NA	14	TRBJ2-2	TGCGCCAGCAGCCTGACAGGGAACACCGGGGAGCTGTTTTTT	CASSLTGNTGELFF
TRBV6-5	NA	NA	13	TRBJ2-2	TGTGCCAGCAGGGACAGATACACCGGGGAGCTGTTTTTT	CASRDRYTGELFF
TRBV30	NA	NA	15	TRBJ1-6	TGTGCCTGGAGTAGAAAGACGGAATATAATTCACCCCTCCACTTT	CAWSRKTEYNSPLHF
TRBV18	NA	NA	14	TRBJ2-1	TGTGCCAGCTCACCCGGGACGGCAGACAATGAGCAGTTCTTC	CASSPGTADNEQFF
TRBV15	NA	NA	15	TRBJ1-3	TGTGCCACCAGCAGAGATCCGGGTTCTGGAAACACCATATATTTT	CATSRDPGSGNTIYF
TRBV7-9	NA	TRBD1	16	TRBJ2-7	TGTGCCAGCAGCTTAGGGACGGGACAGGGGTTTGCCAACCGGTACTTC	CASSLGTGQGFANRYF
TRBV28	NA	TRBD1	14	TRBJ1-2	TGTGCCAGCACTCGACCGGGACAGGGGGTTGGCTACACCTTC	CASTRPGQGVGYTF
TRBV19	few	NA	15	TRBJ1-2	TGTGCCAGTAGTATAGATGGCAAGAAAAGCCGGGGCTACACCTTC	CASSIDGKKSRGYTF
TRBV28	NA	TRBD2	20	TRBJ2-7	TGTGCCAGCAGTTCCTATCCCGGCCTAGCGGGAGGGTTCAGCTCCTACGAGCAGTACTTC	CASSSYPGLAGGFSSYEQYF
TRBV19	NA	NA	16	TRBJ1-5	TGTGCCAGTAGGAATCCGGGACGAACGGGCAATCAGCCCCAGCATTTT	CASRNPGRTGNQPQHF
TRBV6-2/TRBV6-3	NA	NA	12	TRBJ1-6	TGTGCCAGCAGTTCGGGGGTGTCGTCCCTCCACTTT	CASSSGVSSLHF
TRBV3-1/TRBV3-2	once	TRBD1	15	TRBJ1-6	TGTGCCAGCAGCCAAGGGGCAGGGGGAAATTCACCCCTCCACTTT	CASSQGAGGNSPLHF
TRBV5-1	NA	NA	14	TRBJ2-3	TGCGCCAGCAGCTTGGGGGCCGGGGCAGATACGCAGTATTTT	CASSLGAGADTQYF
TRBV7-9	NA	NA	15	TRBJ1-6	TGTGCCAGCAGCTTAGCGTCCACAGGAAACGCACCCCTCCACTTT	CASSLASTGNAPLHF
TRBV4-2	NA	NA	17	TRBJ1-4	TGTGCCAGCAGCCAAGGCAGAGGTTCAGGGTTTGGTGAAAAACTGTTTTTT	CASSQGRGSGFGEKLFF
TRBV3-1/TRBV3-2	NA	NA	11	TRBJ1-3	TGTGCCAGCAGCCAAAGAAACACCATATATTTT	CASSQRNTIYF
TRBV19	NA	TRBD2	18	TRBJ2-2	TGTGCCAGTAGTTCGACTAGCGGGAGGGCCCGATCCACCGGGGAGCTGTTTTTT	CASSSTSGRARSTGELFF
TRBV25-1	NA	TRBD1	16	TRBJ1-2	TGTGCCAGCAGTGGACACCAGACAGGGCCCTTCTATGGCTACACCTTC	CASSGHQTGPFYGYTF
TRBV6-5	NA	NA	14	TRBJ1-6	TGTGCCAGCAGCCCGGGGGGGATTTTATCACCCCTCCACTTT	CASSPGGILSPLHF
TRBV15	once	TRBD1	15	TRBJ2-3	TGTGCCACCAGCAGAGCCGACAGGGATTCGGATACGCAGTATTTT	CATSRADRDSDTQYF
TRBV3-1/TRBV3-2	NA	NA	14	TRBJ1-6	TGTGCCAGCAGCCAAGTGGCAGCCAATTCACCCCTCCACTTT	CASSQVAANSPLHF
TRBV2	NA	NA	13	TRBJ1-2	TGTGCCAGCAGAATCGGGACGGACTATGGCTACACCTTC	CASRIGTDYGYTF
TRBV5-1	NA	NA	13	TRBJ2-1	TGCGCCAGCAGCTTGGGGACCTACAATGAGCAGTTCTTC	CASSLGTYNEQFF
TRBV29-1	NA	NA	14	TRBJ1-1	TGCAGCGTTGACCAGGACGGGCTGAACACTGAAGCTTTCTTT	CSVDQDGLNTEAFF
TRBV28	NA	NA	12	TRBJ1-2	TGTGCCAGCAGTACATTAGTCGGCCTCTACACCTTC	CASSTLVGLYTF
TRBV18	NA	NA	13	TRBJ1-1	TGTGCCAGCTCCAAAGACATGAACACTGAAGCTTTCTTT	CASSKDMNTEAFF
TRBV19	NA	NA	14	TRBJ1-1	TGTGCCAGTAGAGTGCGACTGCTGAACACTGAAGCTTTCTTT	CASRVRLLNTEAFF
TRBV30	NA	NA	15	TRBJ2-5	TGTGCCTGGAGTCCCCCGGGACGGCCCAAAGAGACCCAGTACTTC	CAWSPPGRPKETQYF
TRBV3-1/TRBV3-2	NA	NA	16	TRBJ1-2	TGTGCCAGCAGCCTCGAGTTGGGGGGACTCGGCTATGGCTACACCTTC	CASSLELGGLGYGYTF
TRBV10-3	once	NA	19	TRBJ1-6	TGTGCCATCAGTATAACCGGGTTCCGCTCGGGGGAGGAAAATTCACCCCTCCACTTT	CAISITGFRSGEENSPLHF
TRBV19	NA	NA	13	TRBJ1-1	TGTGCCAGTAATGGGCCTGTGAACACTGAAGCTTTCTTT	CASNGPVNTEAFF
TRBV30	once	NA	16	TRBJ2-4	TGTGCCTGGAGTGTACAAGGGCGACTAGCCAAAAACATTCAGTACTTC	CAWSVQGRLAKNIQYF
TRBV7-9	NA	NA	14	TRBJ2-7	TGTGCCAGCAGCTTAGCCGCGGGATGGGACGAGCAGTACTTC	CASSLAAGWDEQYF
TRBV30	NA	NA	12	TRBJ1-5	TGTGCCTGGAGTCTCGGTTCTCAGCCCCAGCATTTT	CAWSLGSQPQHF
TRBV28	NA	NA	14	TRBJ2-3	TGTGCCAGCCTCGGCGGTGGGGGCACAGATACGCAGTATTTT	CASLGGGGTDTQYF
TRBV30	once	TRBD1	15	TRBJ2-3	TGTGCCTGGGGATCGGACAGGGTGAATGTGGATACGCAGTATTTT	CAWGSDRVNVDTQYF
TRBV5-1	once	NA	13	TRBJ2-3	TGCGCCAGCAGGGCGATCTCCACAGATACGCAGTATTTT	CASRAISTDTQYF
TRBV21-1	NA	NA	13	TRBJ1-6	TGTGCCAGCAGCAAAGACAGTGCTTCACCCCTCCACTTT	CASSKDSASPLHF
TRBV6-5	NA	NA	15	TRBJ1-3	TGTGCCAGCAGTTACTCGACTAACTCTGGAAACACCATATATTTT	CASSYSTNSGNTIYF
TRBV15	NA	NA	18	TRBJ1-5	TGTGCCACCAGCAGAGAGGGGCGACGTACTTATAGCAATCAGCCCCAGCATTTT	CATSREGRRTYSNQPQHF